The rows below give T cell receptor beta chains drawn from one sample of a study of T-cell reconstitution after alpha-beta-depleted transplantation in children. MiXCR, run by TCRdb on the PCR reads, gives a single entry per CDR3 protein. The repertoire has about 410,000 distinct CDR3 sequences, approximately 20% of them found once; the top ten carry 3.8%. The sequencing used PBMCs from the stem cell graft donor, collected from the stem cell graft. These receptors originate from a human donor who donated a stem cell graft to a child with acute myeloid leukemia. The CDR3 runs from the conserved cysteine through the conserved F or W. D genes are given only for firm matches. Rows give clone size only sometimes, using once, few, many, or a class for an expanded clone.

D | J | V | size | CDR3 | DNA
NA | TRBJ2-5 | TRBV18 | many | CASSPSRQETQYF | TGTGCCAGCTCACCATCCAGGCAAGAGACCCAGTACTTC
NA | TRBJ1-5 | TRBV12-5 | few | CASGQTNQPQHF | TGTGCTAGTGGGCAGACGAATCAGCCCCAGCATTTT
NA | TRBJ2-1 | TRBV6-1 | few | CASRGGWDREQFF | TGTGCCAGCAGGGGGGGATGGGATCGTGAGCAGTTCTTC
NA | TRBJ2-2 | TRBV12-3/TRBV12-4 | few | CASTLPTGTGELFF | TGTGCCAGCACCCTCCCAACAGGGACCGGGGAGCTGTTTTTT
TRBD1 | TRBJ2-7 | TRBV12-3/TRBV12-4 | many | CASSLTGDEQYF | TGTGCCAGCAGCTTGACAGGGGACGAGCAGTACTTC
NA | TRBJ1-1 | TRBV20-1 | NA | CSAKKVVNTEAFF | TGCAGTGCTAAGAAAGTCGTGAACACTGAAGCTTTCTTT
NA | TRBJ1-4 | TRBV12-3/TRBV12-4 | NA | CASSFSNSNEKLFF | TGTGCCAGCAGTTTTTCTAATAGTAATGAAAAACTGTTTTTT
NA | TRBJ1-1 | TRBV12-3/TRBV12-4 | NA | CASSLVLGTEAFF | TGTGCCAGCAGTTTGGTCCTGGGGACTGAAGCTTTCTTT
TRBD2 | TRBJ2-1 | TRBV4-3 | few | CASSPGLAGVYNEQFF | TGCGCCAGCAGCCCTGGACTAGCGGGAGTATACAATGAGCAGTTCTTC
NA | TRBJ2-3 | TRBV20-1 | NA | CSATPPRDILNGEWSTDTQYF | TGCAGTGCTACCCCCCCCCGGGATATCCTTAATGGAGAGTGGAGCACAGATACGCAGTATTTT
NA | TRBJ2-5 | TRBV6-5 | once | CASSYFRSEETQYF | TGTGCCAGCAGTTATTTCAGGAGTGAAGAGACCCAGTACTTC
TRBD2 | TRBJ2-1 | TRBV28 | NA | CASSLAGGWNEQFF | TGTGCCAGCAGTTTAGCGGGAGGGTGGAATGAGCAGTTCTTC
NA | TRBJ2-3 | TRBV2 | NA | CASSRETTPTQYF | TGTGCCAGCAGTAGAGAGACTACCCCTACGCAGTATTTT
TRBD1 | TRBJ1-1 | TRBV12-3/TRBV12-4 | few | CASSIGQGVTEAFF | TGTGCCAGCAGCATCGGACAGGGTGTTACTGAAGCTTTCTTT
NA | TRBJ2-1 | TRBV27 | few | CASSLSSIGEQFF | TGTGCCAGCAGTTTGAGTAGCATCGGTGAGCAGTTCTTC
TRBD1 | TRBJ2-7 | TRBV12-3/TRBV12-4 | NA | CASRQQTGSGSEQYF | TGTGCCAGCAGGCAGCAGACAGGGAGCGGTTCCGAGCAGTACTTC
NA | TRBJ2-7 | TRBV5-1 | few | CASSPSGSQAYEQYF | TGCGCCAGCAGCCCATCAGGGTCCCAAGCCTACGAGCAGTACTTC
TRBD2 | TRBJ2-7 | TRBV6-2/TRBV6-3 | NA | CASSWASGRENYEQYF | TGTGCCAGCAGCTGGGCCAGCGGGAGGGAAAACTACGAGCAGTACTTC
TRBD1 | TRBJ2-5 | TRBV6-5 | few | CASSYLRDRQETQYF | TGTGCCAGCAGTTACTTACGGGACAGACAAGAGACCCAGTACTTC
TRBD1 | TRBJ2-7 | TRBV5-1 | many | CASSLNRGYEQYF | TGCGCCAGCAGCTTGAACAGGGGCTACGAGCAGTACTTC
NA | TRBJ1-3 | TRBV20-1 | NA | CSARYWGKSSGNTIYF | TGCAGTGCTAGATACTGGGGGAAGAGCTCTGGAAACACCATATATTTT
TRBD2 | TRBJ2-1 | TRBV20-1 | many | CSAREDGRGTRNEQFF | TGCAGTGCTAGAGAAGACGGGAGGGGTACTAGGAATGAGCAGTTCTTC
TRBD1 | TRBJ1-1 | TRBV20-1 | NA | CSAGDRGRTEAFF | TGCAGTGCTGGGGACAGGGGAAGGACTGAAGCTTTCTTT
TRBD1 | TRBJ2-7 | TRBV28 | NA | CASSSPGQGKSSYEQYF | TGTGCCAGCAGTTCCCCGGGACAGGGCAAGAGCTCCTACGAGCAGTACTTC
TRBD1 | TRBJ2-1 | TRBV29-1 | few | CSVDRQGSSYNEQFF | TGCAGCGTTGATAGACAGGGGAGCTCCTACAATGAGCAGTTCTTC
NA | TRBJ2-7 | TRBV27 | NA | CASSFSRNNYEQYF | TGTGCCAGCAGTTTCTCGCGGAATAACTACGAGCAGTACTTC
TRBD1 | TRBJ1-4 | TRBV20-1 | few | CSARQGAFEKLFF | TGCAGTGCTAGACAGGGGGCGTTTGAAAAACTGTTTTTT